This T cell receptor beta chain was identified in a study of T cells in Graves' hyperthyroidism and ophthalmopathy. About the study: The authors collected peripheral blood at initial diagnosis, before any treatment.

About this clonotype: Its target is not known.

Overall study findings and caveats: Prediction of ophthalmopathy progression came a median 6.5 months pre-onset.

From RNA transcripts, TCR beta CDR3 regions were amplified. Carried out on the TCR CDR3, a first-round RT-PCR used the HTBI primer set. TCRdb re-derived calls from the multiplex PCR reads in MiXCR, one entry per CDR3 protein. The table includes approximately 300,000 distinct CDR3 sequences, approximately 17% detected once. Ophthalmopathy cases met thresholds of Clinical Activity Score at least 3, NOSPECS grade at least 4 and duration under 3 months. PBMCs stemmed from around 9.3 ml fresh peripheral blood. The V and J ends lost 3 bases and 2 bases, in that order; junction bases with no gene match: 13. Germline V gives CDR1 LGHDT, CDR2 YNNKEL (reference sequence). CDR3 length: 18 residues.

The source material was blood. The sequence was collected from a woman between 55 and 75 years old with Graves' ophthalmopathy. The V call is TRBV3-1, the J call TRBJ2-1, with 7 bases identical to TRBD2. Here the CDR3 reads CASSHPSGVPQTYNEQFF. Here the CDR3 DNA reads TGTGCCAGCAGCCATCCTAGCGGTGTTCCCCAAACCTACAATGAGCAGTTCTTC.